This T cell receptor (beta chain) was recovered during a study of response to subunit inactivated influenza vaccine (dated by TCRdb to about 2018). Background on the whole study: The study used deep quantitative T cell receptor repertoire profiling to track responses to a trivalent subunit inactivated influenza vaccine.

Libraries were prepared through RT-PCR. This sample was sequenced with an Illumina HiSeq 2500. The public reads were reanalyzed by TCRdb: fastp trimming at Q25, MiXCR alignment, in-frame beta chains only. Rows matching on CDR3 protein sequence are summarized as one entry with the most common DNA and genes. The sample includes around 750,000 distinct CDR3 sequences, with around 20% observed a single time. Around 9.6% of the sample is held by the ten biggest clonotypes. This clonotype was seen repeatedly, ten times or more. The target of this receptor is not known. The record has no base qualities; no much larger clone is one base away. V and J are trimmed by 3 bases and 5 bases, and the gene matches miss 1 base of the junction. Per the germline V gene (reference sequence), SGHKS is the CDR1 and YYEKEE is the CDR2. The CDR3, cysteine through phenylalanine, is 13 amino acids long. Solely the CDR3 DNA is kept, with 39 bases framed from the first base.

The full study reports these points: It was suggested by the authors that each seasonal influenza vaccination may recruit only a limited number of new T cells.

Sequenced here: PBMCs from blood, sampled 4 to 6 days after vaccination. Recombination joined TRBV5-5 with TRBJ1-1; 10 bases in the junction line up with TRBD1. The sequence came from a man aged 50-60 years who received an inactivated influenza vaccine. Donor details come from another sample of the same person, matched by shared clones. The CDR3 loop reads CASSSDRGTEAFF. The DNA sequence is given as TGTGCCAGCAGCTCGGACAGGGGGACTGAAGCTTTCTTT.